This passage covers 8 T cell receptor beta chains from one sample sequenced in a study of Graves' ophthalmopathy and Graves' hyperthyroidism. Amplifying from RNA transcripts, the study obtained TCR beta CDR3 regions. HTBI-primed RT-PCR formed the first round, and a multiplex PCR formed the second. MiXCR was run by TCRdb on the multiplex PCR reads, yielding one entry per CDR3 protein. The sample includes hundreds of thousands of distinct CDR3 sequences, around 50% of them seen just once. Source material: peripheral blood. These TCRs come from an adult man with Graves' ophthalmopathy.

This chain connects TRBV12-3 or TRBV12-4 to TRBJ1-4; D not certain. The V end was cut by 6 bases, the J end by 6 bases, with 8 bases between. The CDR3 is 12 residues long. DNA for the CDR3: TGTGCCAGCAGGGGGTCAGATGAAAAACTGTTTTTT. Translating gives CASRGSDEKLFF.

The chain is built from TRBV28 and TRBJ2-7; 11 bases fit TRBD1. Trimming cost V 4 bases and J 4 bases; bases outside gene matches: 6. Germline lookup yields CDR1 MDHEN and CDR2 SYDVKM. The CDR3 has 15 residues. In nucleotides, the CDR3 is TGTGCCAGCAGTTCACTTGGACAGGGGGCTTACGAGCAGTACTTC. This encodes CASSSLGQGAYEQYF.

There are a few counts of this clonotype. V is TRBV7-2 and J is TRBJ1-3; D may be TRBD1 (5 bases). The CDR3 length is 18 residues. Germline CDR1 and CDR2: SGHTA and FQGNSA. The V and J ends lost 8 bases and 0 bases respectively, with 23 bases between them. The CDR3 protein is CASRKIPTGDSSGNTIYF. CDR3 DNA: TGTGCCAGCCGCAAGATCCCCACAGGCGACAGCTCTGGAAACACCATATATTTT.

This clonotype has a handful of counts. The chain couples TRBV7-9 to TRBJ1-5; D possibly corresponds to TRBD1 (6 bases). Per germline, CDR1 SEHNR and CDR2 FQNEAQ (reference sequence). Trimming took 3 bases from V and 7 from J, leaving 10 bases between them. The CDR3 length is 13 residues. CDR3 nucleotide sequence: TGTGCCAGCAGCTTGCGACAGGACCAGCCCCAGCATTTT. The encoded protein is CASSLRQDQPQHF.

This clonotype occurred a few times. The V gene is TRBV11-1, the J gene TRBJ1-2; possibly TRBD1 for D (5 bases). The CDR3 contains 14 residues. Deletions cut 5 bases from V and 5 bases from J, with 15 bases between. Germline V gene sequence: CDR1 SGHAT, CDR2 FQDESV (reference sequence). In DNA form, the CDR3 reads TGTGCCAGCAGCAGGGAGGCAGGGAAGTATGGCTACACCTTC. It specifies CASSREAGKYGYTF.

The genes are TRBV19 and TRBJ2-2, with unresolved D. V was pared by 5 bases and J by 4 bases, with 11 bases between. Germline V gene sequence: CDR1 LNHDA, CDR2 SQIVND (reference sequence). CDR3 length: 14 residues. The CDR3 protein is CASSGVTSTGELFF. CDR3 nucleotides: TGTGCCAGTAGTGGCGTAACTTCCACCGGGGAGCTGTTTTTT.

This clonotype has a handful of counts. The chain uses TRBV20-1 and TRBJ2-7; tentatively, D is TRBD1 (6 bases). V was cut by 6 bases and J by 0 bases, with 15 bases left in between. The CDR3 has 14 amino acids. CDR1 is DFQATT and CDR2 is SNEGSKA in the germline V gene (reference sequence). CDR3: CSAEGELHSYEQYF. The CDR3 DNA sequence: TGCAGTGCAGAGGGGGAACTACACTCCTACGAGCAGTACTTC.

This clonotype was observed a handful of times. J is TRBJ1-5 and V is TRBV7-3; 10 bases line up with TRBD1. Germline V CDR1 and CDR2: SGHTA, FQGTGA. The CDR3 totals 17 residues. The trim removed 6 bases at V and 5 bases at J, leaving 13 bases unmatched. CDR3 coding DNA: TGTGCCAGCAGAGACGAGGATGACAGGGGGCACGATCAGCCCCAGCATTTT. Encoded protein: CASRDEDDRGHDQPQHF.